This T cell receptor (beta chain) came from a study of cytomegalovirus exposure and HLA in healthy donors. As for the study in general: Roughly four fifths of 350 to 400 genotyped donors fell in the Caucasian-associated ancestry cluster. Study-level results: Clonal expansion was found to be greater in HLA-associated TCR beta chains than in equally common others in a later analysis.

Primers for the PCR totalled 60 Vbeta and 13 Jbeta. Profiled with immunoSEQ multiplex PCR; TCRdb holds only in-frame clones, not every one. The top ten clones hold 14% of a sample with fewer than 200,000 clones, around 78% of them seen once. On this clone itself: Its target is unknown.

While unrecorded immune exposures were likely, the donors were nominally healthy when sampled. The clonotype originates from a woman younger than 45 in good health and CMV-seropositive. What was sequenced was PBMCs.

DNA of the CDR3: TGCGCCAGCAGCTTGACTGGCAGGGGAAGGACTGAAGCTTTCTTT. Amino acid sequence: CASSLTGRGRTEAFF. This rearrangement joins TRBV5-1 to TRBJ1-1, with D maybe TRBD1 (6 bases). Germline V gene lookup returns CDR1 SGHRS and CDR2 YFSETQ. The CDR3 has 15 amino acids. V gave up 1 base and J gave up 5 bases, with 15 bases separating them.